Listed below are T cell receptor beta chains from one sample, sequenced in a study of OX40 agonist ivuxolimab in advanced cancers. Generated by immunoSEQ multiplex PCR, the TCRdb table keeps only in-frame clones and is missing some. The profile shows about 55,000 clones, around nine tenths of them singletons. Here the sequenced sample was CD4+ or CD8+ T cells sorted from blood, taken in a trial of the OX40 agonist ivuxolimab. These receptor sequences come from an adult with an advanced solid tumor such as melanoma, head and neck, liver or kidney cancer. Both conserved end residues are part of each CDR3. A D gene is named only where the DNA matches it firmly. Expanded clones are given a class, and other clones once, few, many or no size at all.

D gene: NA; J gene: TRBJ1-4; clone size: once; V gene: TRBV15; CDR3 protein: CATSRETSFGQSNEKLFF; CDR3 DNA: TGTGCCACCAGCAGAGAGACATCATTTGGCCAGTCAAATGAAAAACTGTTTTTT
D gene: NA; J gene: TRBJ2-1; clone size: NA; V gene: TRBV5-6; CDR3 protein: CASSLAGLDYNEQFF; CDR3 DNA: TGTGCCAGCAGCTTGGCCGGGCTAGACTACAATGAGCAGTTCTTC
D gene: NA; J gene: TRBJ2-3; clone size: once; V gene: TRBV7-9; CDR3 protein: CASSPQLGKTDTQYF; CDR3 DNA: TGTGCCAGCAGCCCCCAGCTGGGGAAGACAGATACGCAGTATTTT
D gene: NA; J gene: TRBJ2-1; clone size: NA; V gene: TRBV7-2; CDR3 protein: CASSLVKADWQFF; CDR3 DNA: TGTGCCAGCAGCTTAGTCAAGGCAGATTGGCAGTTCTTC
D gene: TRBD2; J gene: TRBJ2-1; clone size: NA; V gene: TRBV19; CDR3 protein: CASSSGLAGGPHNEQFF; CDR3 DNA: TGTGCCAGTAGCTCGGGACTAGCGGGAGGGCCTCACAATGAGCAGTTCTTC
D gene: NA; J gene: TRBJ2-7; clone size: NA; V gene: TRBV28; CDR3 protein: CASRTPGTSQYF; CDR3 DNA: TGTGCCAGCAGAACCCCGGGGACATCTCAGTACTTC
D gene: TRBD1; J gene: TRBJ2-7; clone size: NA; V gene: TRBV5-1; CDR3 protein: CASSSKQGAYSEQYF; CDR3 DNA: TGCGCCAGCAGCTCAAAGCAGGGGGCCTATAGCGAGCAGTACTTC
D gene: NA; J gene: TRBJ1-2; clone size: NA; V gene: TRBV28; CDR3 protein: CASTETPLTNGYTF; CDR3 DNA: TGTGCCAGCACCGAAACACCCTTAACTAATGGCTACACCTTC
D gene: NA; J gene: TRBJ1-5; clone size: few; V gene: TRBV23-1; CDR3 protein: CASIYWGGGGGQPQHF; CDR3 DNA: TGCGCCAGCATCTACTGGGGAGGAGGGGGTGGTCAGCCCCAGCATTTT
D gene: TRBD1; J gene: TRBJ2-3; clone size: NA; V gene: TRBV16; CDR3 protein: CASSHTNRGLRDTQYF; CDR3 DNA: TGTGCCAGCAGCCACACAAACAGGGGGCTTAGAGATACGCAGTATTTT
D gene: TRBD2; J gene: TRBJ2-1; clone size: once; V gene: TRBV5-1; CDR3 protein: CASSRSGTTYNEQFF; CDR3 DNA: TGCGCCAGCAGCCGTAGCGGGACTACCTACAATGAGCAGTTCTTC
D gene: TRBD1; J gene: TRBJ1-4; clone size: NA; V gene: TRBV5-1; CDR3 protein: CASAQQGGREKLFF; CDR3 DNA: TGCGCCAGCGCTCAACAGGGGGGGCGTGAAAAACTGTTTTTT
D gene: NA; J gene: TRBJ2-7; clone size: NA; V gene: TRBV28; CDR3 protein: CASSYWGERYEQYF; CDR3 DNA: TGTGCCAGCAGCTACTGGGGGGAAAGATACGAGCAGTACTTC
D gene: TRBD1; J gene: TRBJ2-7; clone size: NA; V gene: TRBV7-9; CDR3 protein: CASSLATGTGAYEQYF; CDR3 DNA: TGTGCCAGCAGCTTAGCCACCGGGACAGGGGCCTACGAGCAGTACTTC
D gene: NA; J gene: TRBJ2-6; clone size: NA; V gene: TRBV27; CDR3 protein: CASSSGRNPGANVLTF; CDR3 DNA: TGTGCCAGCAGTTCCGGCAGAAACCCTGGGGCCAACGTCCTGACTTTC
D gene: TRBD2; J gene: TRBJ2-3; clone size: NA; V gene: TRBV7-2; CDR3 protein: CASSPPGLAGAGAQYF; CDR3 DNA: TGTGCCAGCAGCCCCCCGGGACTAGCGGGAGCGGGAGCGCAGTATTTT